This TCR beta chain was observed in a study of blood T cell repertoires in COVID-19 (dated by TCRdb to between 2020 and 2021). At the level of the whole study: The collaborator samples originated in the United States, Italy and Spain and spanned the acute and convalescent phases of COVID-19. The prospective study material was composed of cDNA or gDNA derived from T cells, B-cell-depleted T cells, or PBMCs. Deeply sampled blood TCRbeta repertoires from subjects exposed to, actively infected with, or recovered from COVID-19 were included in the dataset. A freely available public database, intended as a resource for researchers studying the immune response to SARS-CoV-2, is where the repertoires were released. The samples were drawn from two sources: the first 160 participants of the ongoing ImmuneRACE study, and approximately 1,300 subjects contributed by 6 global collaborators. The sample metadata nearly always contained a de-identified subject ID, COVID-19 status, age in years and sex. HLA class I and class II types, where available, came from metadata supplied by the sample provider rather than from assay-based typing. The investigation overall reported the following: How much clinical and demographic metadata was included differed by source and by participant, and the metadata was provided uncurated.

As regards this clone: What antigen it recognizes has not been identified. No much larger clone exists at a distance of one base, and base qualities are not known.

At one collaborating source in Seattle, patients were enrolled during active infection and were followed longitudinally through the course of disease. Each collaborating institution followed its own protocols to collect whole blood in K2EDTA tubes. For TCRbeta analysis, collaborators shipped samples in one of three forms: frozen whole blood, isolated PBMCs, or DNA extracted from either of those sample types. The immunoSEQ Assay, a bias-controlled multiplex PCR, was used to amplify TCRbeta CDR3 regions from genomic DNA. The source study handled its data this way. Nucleated cell counts per sample were estimated from amplification of reference gene primers within the assay. To quantify the absolute abundance of each unique TCRbeta CDR3 rearrangement, sequence reads were collapsed and filtered. For each sample, productive Simpson clonality was calculated as the square root of Simpson's diversity index across productive rearrangements. Entries here come from immuneACCESS through TCRdb and include only in-frame sequences with V and J called. Some clones fail to appear in such tables; in the studies checked, an unresolved V gene covers under half of the shortfall, and the cause of the remainder is unknown. That table supplies the V and J calls and clone size; D and trimming were determined from the DNA. The sample table records about 130,000 clones; about 94% of these occur just once. Around 1.9% of the sample belongs to the ten largest clones.

CDR1 and CDR2 were assigned from the germline V gene as SGHTA and FQGNSA. The V end loses 5 bases and the J end loses 0 bases, and a stretch of 10 bases separates them. The CDR3 spans 14 residues, from the cysteine through the phenylalanine. Only the CDR3 portion is preserved as DNA: 42 bases, with reading frame beginning at the first base. The TCR comes from a man aged 50 or older with COVID-19, enrolled during active disease. The specimen sequenced was peripheral blood. Recombination linked TRBV7-2 to TRBJ1-1; the D gene identity is not certain. The DNA sequence reads TGTGCCAGCAGCCGTGGCTCGCTGAACACTGAAGCTTTCTTT. The translation is CASSRGSLNTEAFF.